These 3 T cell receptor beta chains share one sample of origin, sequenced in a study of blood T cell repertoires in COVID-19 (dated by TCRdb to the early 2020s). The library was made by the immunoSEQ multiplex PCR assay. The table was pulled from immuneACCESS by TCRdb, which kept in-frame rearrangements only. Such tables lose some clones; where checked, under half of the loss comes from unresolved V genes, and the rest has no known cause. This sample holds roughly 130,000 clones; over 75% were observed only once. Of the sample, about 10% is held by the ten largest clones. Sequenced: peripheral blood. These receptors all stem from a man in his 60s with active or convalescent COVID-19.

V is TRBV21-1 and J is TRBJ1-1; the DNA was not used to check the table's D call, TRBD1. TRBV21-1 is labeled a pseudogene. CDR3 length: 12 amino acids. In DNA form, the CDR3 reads TGTGCCAGCAGCTCCCGACAGGGAACAGCTTTCTTT. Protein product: CASSSRQGTAFF.

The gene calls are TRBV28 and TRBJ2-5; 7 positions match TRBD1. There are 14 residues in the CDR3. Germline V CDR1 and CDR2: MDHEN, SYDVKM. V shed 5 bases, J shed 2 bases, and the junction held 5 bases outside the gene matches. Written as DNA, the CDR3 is TGTGCCAGCAGTCTGGGACAGCTACAAGAGACCCAGTACTTC. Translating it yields CASSLGQLQETQYF.

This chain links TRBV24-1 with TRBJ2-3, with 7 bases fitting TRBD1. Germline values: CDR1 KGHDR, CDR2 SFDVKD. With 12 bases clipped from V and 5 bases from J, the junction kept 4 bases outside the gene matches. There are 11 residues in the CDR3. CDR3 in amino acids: CASQGVDTQYF. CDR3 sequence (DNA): TGTGCCTCGCAGGGGGTAGATACGCAGTATTTT.